The 20 T cell receptor beta chains given below trace back to one sample, sequenced in a study of regulatory T cells in long-lasting Graves disease. Time point indicated: newly diagnosed GD, antithyroid drugs for less than 3 months. PBMC-derived RNA was used for the TCR library. Library construction for TCR beta used iRepertoire HTBI primers and Arm-PCR of CDR3 regions. TCRdb re-called the multiplex PCR reads through MiXCR, storing one row per CDR3 protein. The data show 540,000 or so distinct CDR3 sequences, with approximately 15% seen just once and about 9.1% held by the top ten. This sample was also put to use in a study of T cells in Graves' hyperthyroidism and ophthalmopathy.

The source material was peripheral blood mononuclear cells (PBMCs), sampled at new diagnosis, from a patient treated with antithyroid drugs. The receptors were gathered from a man aged 25-45 years with Graves disease.

This clonotype was picked up many times. The chain carries TRBV12-3 or TRBV12-4 and TRBJ1-2, with 8 nucleotides matching TRBD1. The CDR3 has 14 amino acids. The V gene end was trimmed by 5 bases and the J gene end by 4 bases; junction bases not matched to a gene: 6. Here the CDR3 reads CASSDGQGTYGYTF. CDR3 nucleotides: TGTGCCAGCAGTGACGGACAGGGAACCTATGGCTACACCTTC.

This clonotype was seen at least ten times. The chain carries TRBV12-3 or TRBV12-4 and TRBJ2-2, with TRBD1 identical over 8 bases. V trimming: 6 bases; J trimming: 4 bases; junction bases outside the gene matches: 4. This CDR3 has 14 amino acids. The CDR3 here is CASRAGGGTGELFF. DNA for the CDR3: TGTGCCAGCAGGGCAGGGGGCGGCACCGGGGAGCTGTTTTTT.

This clonotype was observed many times. CDR3 residues: CASGQTSGFYNEQFF. The CDR3 DNA sequence: TGTGCTAGTGGCCAGACTAGCGGATTCTACAATGAGCAGTTCTTC. The rearrangement links TRBV12-5 to TRBJ2-1; 9 nucleotides line up with TRBD2. The CDR3 is made up of 15 amino acids. Germline CDR1 LGHNT, CDR2 FRNRAP. The V gene end was trimmed by 6 bases and the J gene end by 3 bases; junction bases not matched to a gene: 6.

Only a few counts were recorded for this clonotype. The J gene is TRBJ2-1, the V gene TRBV7-2, with 10 bases fitting TRBD2. V lost 5 bases to trimming and J lost 0 bases; unmatched junction nucleotides: 22. There are 22 residues in the CDR3. Germline V gene data show CDR1 as SGHTA and CDR2 as FQGNSA. The CDR3 protein is CASSHTSRGLAGEPSSYNEQFF. CDR3 sequence (DNA): TGTGCCAGCAGCCACACCTCAAGAGGGCTAGCGGGAGAGCCTAGCTCCTACAATGAGCAGTTCTTC.

In this sample, this clonotype turned up many times. V is TRBV27 and J is TRBJ1-6; D perhaps matches TRBD1 (6 bases). V lost 6 bases and J 3 bases, leaving 15 bases between the germline ends. The CDR3 runs 16 residues. From germline, CDR1 is MNHEY and CDR2 SMNVEV (reference sequence). In DNA, the CDR3 is TGTGCCAGCAGCCCGCCTCGGACAGTCTATAATTCACCCCTCCACTTT. Translating gives CASSPPRTVYNSPLHF.

This clonotype was picked up many times. The chain employs TRBV29-1 and TRBJ1-1; 7 nucleotides align to TRBD1. The CDR3 is 14 residues long. J was trimmed by 1 base and V by 3 bases; bases with no gene match: 5. From germline, CDR1 is SQVTM and CDR2 ANQGSEA. CDR3 DNA: TGCAGCGTTGAGGGGACAGTGACGAACACTGAAGCTTTCTTT. Amino acid sequence: CSVEGTVTNTEAFF.

This clonotype showed up many times. The chain employs TRBV27 and TRBJ1-5, with a tentative D call TRBD1 (6 bases). Per germline, CDR1 MNHEY and CDR2 SMNVEV (reference sequence). The germline V and J ends were trimmed by 3 bases and 4 bases, with 10 bases remaining between them. CDR3 length: 14 amino acids. CDR3 sequence reads: CASSFRDNNQPQHF. CDR3 DNA: TGTGCCAGCAGTTTTAGGGACAATAATCAGCCCCAGCATTTT.

This clonotype showed up many times. V is TRBV27 and J is TRBJ2-7, with D unclear. With 6 bases removed from V and 2 bases from J, the gap between germline ends came to 14 bases. Germline V gene lookup returns CDR1 MNHEY and CDR2 SMNVEV (reference sequence). The CDR3 is 14 residues long. As DNA, the CDR3 is TGTGCCAGCAGGGCGGCAGGTCCCACCTACGAGCAGTACTTC. Its protein is CASRAAGPTYEQYF.

This clonotype was seen only a few times. The genes are TRBV19 and TRBJ2-5, with 10 bases matching TRBD2. V shed 6 bases and J 2 bases; nucleotides not matched to a gene: 9. The CDR3 spans 16 residues. The germline gives CDR1 LNHDA, CDR2 SQIVND (reference sequence). The CDR3 loop is CASSPWTSGLQETQYF. The CDR3 DNA reads as TGTGCCAGTAGCCCTTGGACTAGCGGACTACAAGAGACCCAGTACTTC.

This clonotype has more than one count but fewer than ten. J is TRBJ2-7 and V is TRBV29-1; unclear D gene. Trimming removed 7 bases from V and 1 base from J, with 14 bases in between. The CDR3 loop spans 13 amino acids. The germline CDR1 and CDR2 sequences are SQVTM and ANQGSEA. The CDR3: CSGLVGPSYEQYF. The CDR3 bases are TGCAGCGGTTTGGTGGGCCCTTCCTACGAGCAGTACTTC.

There are many counts of this clonotype. The rearrangement uses TRBV24-1 and TRBJ2-7; 8 bases match TRBD1. V was clipped by 6 bases and J by 4 bases; unmatched bases: 4. Germline V gene lookup returns CDR1 KGHDR and CDR2 SFDVKD. The CDR3 is made up of 13 amino acids. The CDR3 region has the DNA TGTGCCACCAGTCCTGGACAGGGTTACGAGCAGTACTTC. Residues: CATSPGQGYEQYF.

Ten or more counts support this clonotype. The rearrangement joins TRBV27 to TRBJ1-3; TRBD1 matches 7 bases. This CDR3 comprises 13 residues. Germline CDR1 is MNHEY and CDR2 is SMNVEV (reference sequence). V lost 5 bases and J lost 8; bases outside the gene matches: 6. Written as DNA, the CDR3 is TGTGCCAGCAGTCGAGGGGGCGCGGACACCATATATTTT. Translating gives CASSRGGADTIYF.

This clonotype was picked up many times. A much larger clone sits a single nucleotide away, making a read error possible. J is TRBJ2-5 and V is TRBV27; D might be TRBD1 (8 bases). From germline, CDR1 is MNHEY and CDR2 SMNVEV (reference sequence). The ends were cut back, 4 bases at V and 4 bases at J, with 13 bases in the middle. CDR3 length equals 14 residues. Here the CDR3 DNA reads TGTGCCAGCAGTTCAGGGGGCGGGGGAGAGACCCAGTACTTC. It is translated as CASSSGGGGETQYF.

This clonotype was counted at least ten times. J is TRBJ2-2 and V is TRBV7-2; 9 bases line up with TRBD2. The CDR3 runs 16 residues. Germline V lookup: CDR1 SGHTA, CDR2 FQGNSA. The V gene end was trimmed by 4 bases and the J gene end by 5 bases; junction bases not matched to a gene: 8. CDR3: CASSSHSGGGTGELFF. The CDR3 DNA reads as TGTGCCAGCAGCTCTCATAGCGGGGGAGGGACCGGGGAGCTGTTTTTT. Supplemented by reference TRBV7-2 and TRBJ2-2, the full variable domain reads GAGVSQSPSNKVTEKGKDVELRCDPISGHTALYWYRQSLGQGLEFLIYFQGNSAPDKSGLPSDRFSAERTGGSVSTLTIQRTQQEDSAVYLCASSSHSGGGTGELFFGEGSRLTVL.

The CDR3 bases are TGTGCCAGCAGTTTAGGGACGGGGAGTAATTCACCCCTCCACTTT. As protein: CASSLGTGSNSPLHF. J is TRBJ1-6 and V is TRBV12-3 or TRBV12-4; D gene uncertain. This CDR3 region has 15 residues. Trimming stripped 1 base from V and 6 bases from J, with 10 bases between.

The V call is TRBV7-8, the J call TRBJ2-4; the D gene is possibly TRBD1 (7 bases). V gave up 5 bases and J gave up 1 base, with 15 bases separating them. The CDR3 is 16 amino acids. Germline V gene lookup returns CDR1 SGHVS and CDR2 FQNEAQ. CDR3 protein: CASSPLQGRAKNIQYF. The CDR3 DNA reads TGTGCCAGCAGCCCGCTACAGGGGAGGGCCAAAAACATTCAGTACTTC.

This clonotype was counted many times. The chain combines TRBV5-6 with TRBJ2-1; TRBD2 might be the D (6 bases). This CDR3 has 16 residues. V dropped 3 bases and J dropped 2 bases, with 15 bases sitting between them. Germline V lookup: CDR1 SGHDT, CDR2 YYEEEE. This CDR3 is CASSWGGGNPYNEQFF. The CDR3 region has the DNA TGTGCCAGCAGCTGGGGTGGCGGGAACCCCTACAATGAGCAGTTCTTC.

This clonotype was recorded at least ten times. This chain links TRBV20-1 with TRBJ1-2; TRBD1 matches 12 bases. This CDR3 comprises 14 residues. The V segment lost 5 bases and the J segment 7 bases; nucleotides outside the gene matches: 8. The germline CDR1 and CDR2 sequences are DFQATT and SNEGSKA (reference sequence). The CDR3: CSAQLGTGGGGYTF. The CDR3 DNA reads as TGCAGTGCTCAGTTGGGGACAGGGGGCGGTGGCTACACCTTC.

At least ten counts were recorded for this clonotype. The chain combines TRBV28 with TRBJ2-5; unclear D gene. The V gene lost 3 bases and the J gene lost 5 bases, with 7 bases spanning the gap. This CDR3 has 12 amino acids. Germline V gives CDR1 MDHEN, CDR2 SYDVKM. CDR3 in DNA: TGTGCCAGCAGTTTTAGATTGGAGACCCAGTACTTC. Encoded protein: CASSFRLETQYF.

J is TRBJ2-1 and V is TRBV24-1, with D possibly TRBD1 on 6 matching bases. V shed 3 bases and J shed 0 bases, with 11 bases lying between them. CDR1 and CDR2 (germline): KGHDR, SFDVKD. CDR3 length equals 16 residues. CDR3: CATSDTTGSSYNEQFF. CDR3 DNA: TGTGCCACCAGTGATACAACAGGGAGCTCCTACAATGAGCAGTTCTTC.